The clone carrying this TCR beta chain qualifies as medium-sized. TCR beta CDR3 region amplification was performed from RNA transcripts. Researchers ran a first-round RT-PCR on the TCR CDR3 using the HTBI primer set. TCRdb reanalysed the multiplex PCR reads using MiXCR and keeps one entry per CDR3 protein. The table lists roughly 57,000 distinct CDR3 sequences, roughly half of them singletons, with 3.3% in the top ten. Pregnant or lactating patients were excluded, as were those with uncontrolled infection or other autoimmune disease. PBMCs came from 10 ml fresh peripheral blood. These data belong to a study of T cells in Graves' hyperthyroidism and ophthalmopathy. The sample taken for sequencing was blood. The TCR comes from a woman aged 55 to 70 with Graves' ophthalmopathy.

Written as DNA, the CDR3 is TGCAGCGTTCCGGACAGGAGGGGTTATGGCTACACCTTC. As protein: CSVPDRRGYGYTF. V usage is TRBV29-1 and J usage is TRBJ1-2, with 7 bases matching TRBD1. V was pared by 5 bases and J by 5 bases, with 8 bases of the junction left unmatched. Germline lookup yields CDR1 SQVTM and CDR2 ANQGSEA. This CDR3 is built from 13 residues.